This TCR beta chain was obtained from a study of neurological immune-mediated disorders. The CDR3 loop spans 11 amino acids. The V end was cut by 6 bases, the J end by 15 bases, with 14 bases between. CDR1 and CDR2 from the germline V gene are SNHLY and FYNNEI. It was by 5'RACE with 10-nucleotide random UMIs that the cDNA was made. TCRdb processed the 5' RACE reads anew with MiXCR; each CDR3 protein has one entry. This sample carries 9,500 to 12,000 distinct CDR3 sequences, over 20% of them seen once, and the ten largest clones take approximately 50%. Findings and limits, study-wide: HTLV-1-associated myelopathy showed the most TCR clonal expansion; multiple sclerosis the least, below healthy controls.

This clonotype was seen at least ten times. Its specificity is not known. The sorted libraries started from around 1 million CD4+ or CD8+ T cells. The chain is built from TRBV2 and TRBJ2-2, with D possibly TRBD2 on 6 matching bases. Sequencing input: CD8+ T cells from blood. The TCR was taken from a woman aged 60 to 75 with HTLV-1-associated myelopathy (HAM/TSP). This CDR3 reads CASRMEGKMFF. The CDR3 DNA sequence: TGTGCCAGCAGGATGGAGGGGAAGATGTTTTTT.